The TCR beta chain under discussion was sequenced for a study of T cell repertoires in cytomegalovirus infection. Across the whole study: A matching HLA type, together with CMV infection, was signaled by public TCR beta signatures.

Using its own MiXCR run on the reads, TCRdb lists one record per CDR3 protein. Of about 830,000 distinct CDR3 sequences detected, approximately 29% appear once; the ten largest clones hold 12%. Germline CDR1 reads MNHNY; CDR2 reads SVGAGI (reference sequence). The CDR3 loop spans 18 amino acids. Trimming stripped 4 bases from V and 4 bases from J, with 20 bases between. Remarks on this clonotype: Its antigen remains unidentified.

The V and J genes are TRBV6-6 and TRBJ2-6, with a weak D call TRBD1 (5 bases). The starting material was cultured CD8+ T cells from PBMCs, obtained from culture after CMV antigen stimulation. The sequence came from a human donor in good health (CMV status not recorded). Some clones in this sample may be carry-over from other donors' samples. As DNA, the CDR3 is TGTGCCAGCAGTTTGATCGGACACACGATATCGGGGGCCAACGTCCTGACTTTC. Protein product: CASSLIGHTISGANVLTF.